This TCR beta chain was identified in a study of blood T cell repertoires in COVID-19. About the study: The samples span acute and convalescent COVID-19 from the United States, Italy and Spain. Nucleic acid was either cDNA or gDNA, and it came from T cells, B-cell-depleted T cells, or PBMCs.

Per the original methods: Amplification of reference gene primers was used by the study to estimate nucleated cell counts. Profiling relied on immunoSEQ multiplex PCR, and the TCRdb table lists in-frame clones only, not all of them. That table gives V, J and clone size, and the DNA gave D and trimming. The table shows around 39,000 clones, with roughly 80% occurring only once. Sequencing input: peripheral blood. The receptor was isolated from a man older than 75 with active or convalescent COVID-19.

DNA for the CDR3: TGTGCAACAGGGGACAATCAGCCCCAGCATTTT. Encoded protein: CATGDNQPQHF. The rearrangement links TRBV12-3 or TRBV12-4 to TRBJ1-5; 7 nucleotides match TRBD1. The CDR3 is 11 amino acids.